This T cell receptor (beta chain) came from a study of blood T cell repertoires in COVID-19. Study overall: The analysed material was cDNA or gDNA that came from T cells, B-cell-depleted T cells, or PBMCs.

The CDR3 runs 17 residues. In germline, CDR1 is SGHTA, CDR2 FQGNSA. The junction had 8 bases not matched to a gene; V was cut back by 2 bases and J by 3 bases. Authors' processing steps: Reference gene primer amplification gave estimated nucleated cell counts. TCRdb's copy holds only in-frame clones and misses some; the assay was immunoSEQ multiplex PCR. V, J and clone size derive from that table, while D and trimming were established from the DNA sequence. The repertoire includes roughly 120,000 clones, approximately 80% of them detected once, and 1.9% sits in the top ten. This sequence was found in a man aged 70 or older with acute or convalescent COVID-19. Sequencing used peripheral blood. The chain is built from TRBV7-2 and TRBJ1-2; 11 bases are shared with TRBD1. In nucleotides, the CDR3 is TGTGCCAGCAGCTTAATGGGACAGGGGGTCTCGTACTATGGCTACACCTTC. Residues: CASSLMGQGVSYYGYTF.